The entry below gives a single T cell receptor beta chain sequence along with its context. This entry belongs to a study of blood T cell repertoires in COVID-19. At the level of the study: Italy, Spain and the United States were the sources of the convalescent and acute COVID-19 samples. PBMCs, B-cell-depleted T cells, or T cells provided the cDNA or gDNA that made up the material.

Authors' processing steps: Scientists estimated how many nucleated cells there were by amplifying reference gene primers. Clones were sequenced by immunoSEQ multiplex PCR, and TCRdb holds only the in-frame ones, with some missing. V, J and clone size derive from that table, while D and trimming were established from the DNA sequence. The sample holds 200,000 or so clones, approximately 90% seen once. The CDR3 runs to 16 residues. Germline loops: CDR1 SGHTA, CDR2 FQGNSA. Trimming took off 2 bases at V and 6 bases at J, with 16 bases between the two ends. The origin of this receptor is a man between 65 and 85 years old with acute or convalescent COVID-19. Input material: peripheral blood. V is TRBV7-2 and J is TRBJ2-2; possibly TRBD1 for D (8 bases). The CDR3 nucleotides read TGTGCCAGCAGCTTAAACTCAGCGGGACAGGCCGGGGAGCTGTTTTTT. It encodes CASSLNSAGQAGELFF.